This is a list of T cell receptor beta chains from one sample in a study of T cells in Graves' hyperthyroidism and ophthalmopathy. TCRdb itself ran the multiplex PCR reads through MiXCR, one entry per CDR3 protein. The sample yields 250,000 to 350,000 distinct CDR3 sequences, approximately 16% seen once. The sequencing input was blood. The receptors were sampled from a man younger than 40 with Graves' hyperthyroidism. CDR3s include the opening cysteine and the closing phenylalanine or tryptophan. D genes are given only for firm matches. Clone size is stated in some rows and not others, as once, few, many or a class when expanded.

- | TRBJ2-7 | many | TRBV12-3/TRBV12-4 | CASTPPGSSYEQYF | TGTGCCAGCACCCCCCCGGGGAGCTCCTACGAGCAGTACTTC
- | TRBJ1-3 | - | TRBV5-1 | CASSSPSSGNTIYF | TGCGCCAGCAGCTCTCCCAGCTCTGGAAACACCATATATTTT
- | TRBJ2-7 | few | TRBV18 | CASYGAGPSYEQYF | TGTGCCAGCTACGGAGCGGGCCCCTCCTACGAGCAGTACTTC
- | TRBJ2-2 | - | TRBV27 | CASSLIPSTGELFF | TGTGCCAGCAGTTTAATTCCGAGCACCGGGGAGCTGTTTTTT
- | TRBJ2-5 | few | TRBV20-1 | CSARANPGAETQYF | TGCAGTGCTAGAGCTAACCCGGGAGCGGAGACCCAGTACTTC
- | TRBJ2-7 | many | TRBV7-9 | CASSLGDEQYF | TGTGCCAGCAGCTTGGGAGACGAGCAGTACTTC
- | TRBJ2-7 | many | TRBV12-3/TRBV12-4 | CASSLEGTEQYF | TGTGCCAGCAGTTTAGAAGGAACCGAGCAGTACTTC
- | TRBJ2-7 | few | TRBV6-4 | CASSVASGYEQYF | TGTGCCAGCAGTGTCGCTTCCGGCTACGAGCAGTACTTC
TRBD2 | TRBJ2-3 | few | TRBV20-1 | CSARGTSGSDTQYF | TGCAGTGCTAGAGGGACTAGCGGGAGTGATACGCAGTATTTT
- | TRBJ2-7 | many | TRBV7-2 | CASRPGLFYEQYF | TGTGCCAGCAGACCAGGACTGTTTTACGAGCAGTACTTC
- | TRBJ2-2 | many | TRBV2 | CASSAVDPGELFF | TGTGCCAGCAGTGCGGTAGACCCCGGGGAGCTGTTTTTT
- | TRBJ2-7 | - | TRBV7-8 | CASSRQSQRPEQYF | TGTGCCAGCAGCCGACAGTCACAACGACCCGAGCAGTACTTC
- | TRBJ1-2 | few | TRBV4-1 | CASSQETDYGYTF | TGCGCCAGCAGCCAAGAGACAGACTATGGCTACACCTTC
- | TRBJ2-1 | - | TRBV20-1 | CSARDLIGQFF | TGCAGTGCTAGAGATCTCATTGGGCAGTTCTTC
TRBD1 | TRBJ2-1 | - | TRBV20-1 | CSARSGQGPHEQFF | TGCAGTGCTCGATCGGGACAGGGGCCCCATGAGCAGTTCTTC
TRBD2 | TRBJ2-3 | many | TRBV10-3 | CATSPRGGRANTQYF | TGTGCCACGAGCCCCAGGGGCGGGAGGGCGAATACGCAGTATTTT
- | TRBJ2-1 | many | TRBV5-1 | CASSSAGATAYNEQFF | TGCGCCAGCAGCTCTGCAGGGGCCACGGCCTACAATGAGCAGTTCTTC
- | TRBJ2-5 | many | TRBV3-1 | CASSQDIGGETQYF | TGTGCCAGCAGCCAAGATATAGGGGGAGAGACCCAGTACTTC
- | TRBJ1-4 | few | TRBV6-1 | CASRQPGNEKLFF | TGTGCCAGCAGACAGCCGGGTAATGAAAAACTGTTTTTT
- | TRBJ2-5 | - | TRBV15 | CATSRDRGRETQYF | TGTGCCACCAGCAGAGATCGGGGTCGGGAGACCCAGTACTTC
- | TRBJ1-1 | many | TRBV20-1 | CSARRMNTEAFF | TGCAGTGCTAGACGTATGAACACTGAAGCTTTCTTT
TRBD2 | TRBJ2-5 | - | TRBV10-2 | CASSEERGVQETQYF | TGCGCCAGCAGTGAGGAGCGGGGGGTCCAAGAGACCCAGTACTTC
- | TRBJ1-6 | few | TRBV7-3 | CASSLTREGNSPLHF | TGTGCCAGCAGCTTAACCCGGGAGGGTAATTCACCCCTCCACTTT
- | TRBJ2-5 | many | TRBV12-3/TRBV12-4 | CASSFRGAMYQETQYF | TGTGCCAGCAGTTTTAGGGGGGCAATGTACCAAGAGACCCAGTACTTC
- | TRBJ1-4 | - | TRBV30 | CAWLGLGGEKLFF | TGTGCCTGGCTAGGTCTCGGGGGAGAAAAACTGTTTTTT
- | TRBJ2-3 | many | TRBV7-9 | CASSSTGTGQDTQYF | TGTGCCAGCAGCTCCACCGGGACGGGGCAAGATACGCAGTATTTT
- | TRBJ1-1 | many | TRBV30 | CASTGPNTEAFF | TGTGCCTCGACGGGCCCGAACACTGAAGCTTTCTTT
TRBD1 | TRBJ2-2 | many | TRBV12-3/TRBV12-4 | CASSPGTGGGELFF | TGTGCCAGCAGCCCCGGGACAGGCGGGGGGGAGCTGTTTTTT